These T cell receptor beta chains were read from a single sample in a study of Ad26.COV2.S vaccination and SARS-CoV-2 variants. Clones were sequenced by immunoSEQ multiplex PCR, and TCRdb holds only the in-frame ones, with some missing. The sample yields 350,000 to 550,000 clones, about 88% seen once. The starting material was peripheral blood, obtained in a trial of Ad26.COV2.S vaccine versus placebo. The receptors derive from a person aged 18-65 years who received the Ad26.COV2.S COVID-19 vaccine or a placebo. CDR3s include the opening cysteine and the closing phenylalanine or tryptophan. D genes are given only for firm matches. Only part of the rows carry a size: once, few, many, or a class if the clone is expanded.

v_call	j_call	clone_size	d_call	cdr3_nt	cdr3_aa
TRBV3-1/TRBV3-2	TRBJ1-2	NA	NA	TGTGCCAGCAGCCAAATGTCAGGGTTGGGCTACACCTTC	CASSQMSGLGYTF
TRBV30	TRBJ1-2	NA	NA	TGTGCCTGGTCCCCCGGGGGGGTCCTATGCACCTTC	CAWSPGGVLCTF
TRBV27	TRBJ2-7	NA	NA	TGTGCCAGCAGAGCAGGACTCGATCGTGGCGAGCAGTACTTC	CASRAGLDRGEQYF
TRBV4-1	TRBJ2-1	NA	NA	TGCGCCAGCAGCCAACCGCTCGATGAGCAGTTCTTC	CASSQPLDEQFF
TRBV5-1	TRBJ1-1	few	NA	TGCGCCAGCAGCCGTGAGATCGGACAGTACACTGAAGCTTTCTTT	CASSREIGQYTEAFF
TRBV9	TRBJ1-1	NA	NA	TGTGCCAGCAGCGTAGGTGCGGGGGCCGCGAACACTGAAGCTTTCTTT	CASSVGAGAANTEAFF
TRBV3-1/TRBV3-2	TRBJ2-1	NA	NA	TGTGCCAGCAGCCTCCGACCCGGGAGCGGCTCCTCGGATGAGCAGTTCTTC	CASSLRPGSGSSDEQFF
TRBV12-3/TRBV12-4	TRBJ2-4	NA	NA	TGTGCCAGCAGTTCCCAACGAGGGGAGATTCAGTACTTC	CASSSQRGEIQYF
TRBV20-1	TRBJ1-1	NA	NA	TGCAGTGCGAGAAGGTCGTATGAAGCTTTCTTT	CSARRSYEAFF
TRBV19	TRBJ2-4	NA	NA	TGTGCCAGTAGTATAGCATTCGAGGGAAACATTCAGTACTTC	CASSIAFEGNIQYF
TRBV5-8	TRBJ1-4	NA	NA	TGTGCCAGCAGCTTGGCCGGGGAATACGAAAAACTGTTTTTT	CASSLAGEYEKLFF
TRBV5-1	TRBJ1-1	NA	NA	TGCGCCAGCAGCCGGTACGAGGCTGGGAGCACTGAAGCTTTCTTT	CASSRYEAGSTEAFF
TRBV18	TRBJ2-1	NA	NA	TGTGCCAGCTCTCCACTCTCAAAGGGTGTTGAGCAGTTCTTC	CASSPLSKGVEQFF
TRBV3-1/TRBV3-2	TRBJ2-1	once	NA	TGTGCCAGCAGCCGCAACAAATACCGGCTATACAATGAGCAGTTCTTC	CASSRNKYRLYNEQFF
TRBV5-1	TRBJ2-2	NA	NA	TGCGCCAGCAGCTTCGGGGCAACGAACACCGGGGAGCTGTTTTTT	CASSFGATNTGELFF
TRBV30	TRBJ1-2	NA	NA	TGTGCCTGGAGTGTACAAGGGGGCTACACCTTC	CAWSVQGGYTF
TRBV19	TRBJ2-3	once	TRBD2	TGTGCCAGTATCCCCGCGGGGGGGCCTCCAGATACGCAGTATTTT	CASIPAGGPPDTQYF
TRBV7-2	TRBJ2-5	NA	TRBD1	TGTGCCAGCAGCTTGATGGGGACAGCCCAAGAGACCCAGTACTTC	CASSLMGTAQETQYF
TRBV14	TRBJ2-2	NA	TRBD2	TGTGCCAGCAGCCAAGTAGCGGGACACACCGGGGAGCTGTTTTTT	CASSQVAGHTGELFF
TRBV5-1	TRBJ1-2	NA	NA	TGCGCCAGCAGCTTAAAGGACGGCAGCTATGGCTACACCTTC	CASSLKDGSYGYTF
TRBV5-1	TRBJ2-3	NA	NA	TGCGCCAGCAGCTTGGCAGGAGGGGGAGATACGCAGTATTTT	CASSLAGGGDTQYF
TRBV11-3	TRBJ2-1	NA	NA	TGTGCCAGCACCCTACACCAAACCTCCTACAATGAGCAGTTCTTC	CASTLHQTSYNEQFF
TRBV27	TRBJ2-2	NA	TRBD2	TGTGCCAGCAGTACCTGGACTAGCGGGGGGGCCGACCGGGCCGGGGAGCTGTTTTTT	CASSTWTSGGADRAGELFF
TRBV4-3	TRBJ1-4	NA	NA	TGCGCCAGCAGCCAAGATGGTGGGGAACGGGGCCATAATGAAAAACTGTTTTTT	CASSQDGGERGHNEKLFF
TRBV29-1	TRBJ2-4	once	NA	TGCAGCGTGAGATGGGGCTCGGAAGGCAAAAACATTCAGTACTTC	CSVRWGSEGKNIQYF
TRBV2	TRBJ1-3	NA	NA	TGTGCCAGTTCACTTGGACAGAGGGTTGGAAACACCATATATTTT	CASSLGQRVGNTIYF
TRBV7-3	TRBJ1-2	NA	TRBD1	TGTGCCAGCAGCCCGACGGGACAGGGGGCGCGGGGCTACACCTTC	CASSPTGQGARGYTF
TRBV7-9	TRBJ1-6	NA	NA	TGTGCCAGCAGCTTAGGAGGCGGTGGATCACCCCTCCACTTT	CASSLGGGGSPLHF
TRBV14	TRBJ2-7	NA	TRBD2	TGTGCCAGCAGCCAGACCCGGGGAGGGATCTACGAGCAGTACTTC	CASSQTRGGIYEQYF
TRBV24-1	TRBJ1-5	NA	NA	TGTGCCACCAGTGATTTTGGCAATCAGCCCCAGCATTTT	CATSDFGNQPQHF
TRBV19	TRBJ2-7	NA	NA	TGTGCCAGTAGCCGATACACAGGGCAACCCTACGAGCAGTACTTC	CASSRYTGQPYEQYF
TRBV6-1	TRBJ1-5	NA	NA	TGTGCCAGCAGTGAGTCGAGGGACCAGCCCCAGCATTTT	CASSESRDQPQHF